This T cell receptor beta chain was found in a study of T cells in Graves' hyperthyroidism and ophthalmopathy. General study findings and limits: Before onset, ophthalmopathy was predicted by the model a median roughly 6.8 months earlier. Among clonotypes expanded in thyroid above 0.001, most were also found in blood. From stable hyperthyroidism, ophthalmopathy was set apart by a 13 V-J model.

Those patients with uncontrolled infection, other autoimmune disease, pregnancy or lactation were excluded. A word on this clonotype: The antigen is unknown.

The CDR3 regions of TCR beta were amplified from RNA transcripts. The HTBI primer set was used in a first-round RT-PCR of the TCR CDR3. TCRdb fed the multiplex PCR reads into MiXCR, producing one record per CDR3 protein. The table records fewer than 350,000 distinct CDR3 sequences, about 19% of them present only once. This CDR3 region has 13 residues. Trimming removed 1 base at V and 8 bases at J, with 11 bases between. Germline V lookup: CDR1 SNHLY, CDR2 FYNNEI. The receptor was derived from a man between 50 and 59 years old with Graves' ophthalmopathy. What was sequenced was blood. The rearrangement uses TRBV2 and TRBJ1-2, with a weak D call TRBD1 (6 bases). DNA of the CDR3: TGTGCCAGCAGTGAAGGGGGGCGGGTCGGCTACACCTTC. Its protein product is CASSEGGRVGYTF.